These 17 T cell receptor beta chains share one sample of origin, sequenced in a study of T-cell memory formation after mild COVID-19. MiXCR, applied by TCRdb to the 5' RACE reads, yields one record per CDR3 protein. The table records 110,000 to 150,000 distinct CDR3 sequences, 14% to 15% of them present only once. Sequenced input: PBMCs or a T cell subset sorted from them (not recorded which). The receptors here all came from an adult woman who had mild COVID-19 (a few samples of this study predate the infection). Cell type and time point are not known.

This clonotype was observed at least ten times. The chain is built from TRBV7-9 and TRBJ2-3; no reliable D call. V gave up 0 bases and J gave up 0 bases, with 7 bases separating them. The CDR3 is 15 residues long. Per the germline V gene, CDR1 is SEHNR and CDR2 is FQNEAQ (reference sequence). The CDR3 coding sequence is TGTGCCAGCAGCTTAGCGGCTCCCAGCACAGATACGCAGTATTTT. Translating gives CASSLAAPSTDTQYF.

The V call is TRBV7-9, the J call TRBJ2-1; TRBD2 matches at 7 bases. Germline V lookup: CDR1 SEHNR, CDR2 FQNEAQ (reference sequence). Germline trimming cut 5 bases from V and 6 bases from J; bases unmatched to any gene: 7. There are 14 residues in the CDR3. CDR3 region: CASSPGGLVNEQFF. CDR3 DNA: TGTGCCAGCAGCCCGGGGGGACTTGTCAATGAGCAGTTCTTC.

This clonotype was seen ten or more times. V usage is TRBV7-6 and J usage is TRBJ2-3, with D perhaps matching TRBD2 (6 bases). V gave up 5 bases and J gave up 6 bases, with 12 bases separating them. Germline V gene sequence: CDR1 SGHVS, CDR2 FNYEAQ. The CDR3 is 13 residues long. The CDR3 DNA reads as TGTGCCAGCAGCGATTATGGGGGGGATACGCAGTATTTT. Translating gives CASSDYGGDTQYF.

Only a few counts were recorded for this clonotype. The V call is TRBV4-3, the J call TRBJ2-5; D is ambiguous. CDR1 LGHNA and CDR2 YSLEER come from the germline V gene. V dropped 2 bases and J dropped 0 bases, with 13 bases sitting between them. This CDR3 region has 16 residues. CDR3 protein: CASSQSLGSYQETQYF. For the CDR3, the DNA is TGCGCCAGCAGCCAAAGTCTAGGGTCTTACCAAGAGACCCAGTACTTC.

This clonotype was detected only once. J is TRBJ1-1 and V is TRBV7-8; 9 bases line up with TRBD1. The CDR3 consists of 16 residues. V was clipped by 2 bases and J by 2 bases; unmatched bases: 6. Germline V CDR1 and CDR2: SGHVS, FQNEAQ. CDR3 DNA sequence: TGTGCCAGCAGCTTACCGGGACAGGGACCAAACACTGAAGCTTTCTTT. Its protein is CASSLPGQGPNTEAFF.

This clonotype was observed many times. This rearrangement joins TRBV27 to TRBJ2-3, with 7 bases aligning to TRBD2. CDR1 is MNHEY and CDR2 is SMNVEV in the germline V gene (reference sequence). V shed 6 bases, J shed 1 base, and the junction held 4 bases outside the gene matches. The CDR3 extends over 14 amino acids. The CDR3 is CASRSAGRTDTQYF. CDR3 in DNA: TGTGCCAGCAGATCAGCGGGGCGCACAGATACGCAGTATTTT.

The chain combines TRBV13 with TRBJ1-4; the match to TRBD1 covers 7 bases. CDR1 PRHDT and CDR2 FYEKMQ come from the germline V gene (reference sequence). Losses at the gene ends were 5 bases for V and 7 bases for J; bases not matched to a gene: 10. This CDR3 spans 15 amino acids. CDR3 loop: CASSPGRGPREKLFF. The CDR3 bases are TGTGCCAGCAGCCCCGGGAGGGGGCCGCGTGAAAAACTGTTTTTT.

In this sample, this clonotype turned up a few times. The genes are TRBV11-3 and TRBJ2-3; no reliable D call. Trimming removed 0 bases at V and 2 bases at J, with 9 bases between. The CDR3 spans 15 residues. The V gene's germline CDR1 is SGHNT and CDR2 YENEEA. CDR3 in amino acids: CASSLEWGHTDTQYF. CDR3 bases: TGTGCCAGCAGCTTAGAGTGGGGTCACACAGATACGCAGTATTTT. Full variable domain (rest looked up from reference TRBV11-3 and TRBJ2-3): EAGVVQSPRYKIIEKKQPVAFWCNPISGHNTLYWYLQNLGQGPELLIRYENEEAVDDSQLPKDRFSAERLKGVDSTLKIQPAELGDSAVYLCASSLEWGHTDTQYFGPGTRLTVL.

Ten or more counts support this clonotype. The genes are TRBV7-9 and TRBJ2-3; TRBD2 is a possible D gene (6 bases). Trimming removed 4 bases from V and 6 bases from J, with 17 bases in between. Germline V gene lookup returns CDR1 SEHNR and CDR2 FQNEAQ (reference sequence). The CDR3 loop spans 15 amino acids. The CDR3: CASSSGRGFGDTQYF. Here the CDR3 DNA reads TGTGCCAGCAGCTCCGGCCGGGGGTTTGGGGATACGCAGTATTTT.

The chain links TRBV29-1 to TRBJ1-2, with D possibly matching TRBD1 (5 bases). Trimming left V 4 bases short and J 4 bases short, with 13 bases between. CDR3 length equals 13 residues. Germline CDR1 reads SQVTM; CDR2 reads ANQGSEA. The CDR3 DNA follows: TGCAGCGTTGCCCGGGGGGGAAGCTATGGCTACACCTTC. Translating it yields CSVARGGSYGYTF.

This clonotype showed up just a few times. CDR3 sequence: CASSPVGEPEETQYF. CDR3 DNA sequence: TGTGCCAGCAGTCCAGTGGGGGAGCCAGAAGAGACCCAGTACTTC. This chain connects TRBV28 to TRBJ2-5, with D perhaps matching TRBD1 or TRBD2 (5 bases each). The CDR3 sequence is 15 residues long. The ends were cut back, 5 bases at V and 3 bases at J, with 16 bases in the middle. Germline V gene lookup returns CDR1 MDHEN and CDR2 SYDVKM. Full variable domain (remainder filled in from reference TRBV28 and TRBJ2-5): DVKVTQSSRYLVKRTGEKVFLECVQDMDHENMFWYRQDPGLGLRLIYFSYDVKMKEKGDIPEGYSVSREKKERFSLILESASTNQTSMYLCASSPVGEPEETQYFGPGTRLLVL.

This clonotype was observed many times. The rearrangement joins TRBV5-1 to TRBJ2-7; tentative D call: TRBD2 (5 bases). V was trimmed by 3 bases and J by 0 bases, leaving 10 bases between them. CDR3 length equals 14 residues. The germline V gene encodes CDR1 SGHRS and CDR2 YFSETQ. The CDR3 loop reads CASSSYGSSYEQYF. The DNA of the CDR3 is TGCGCCAGCAGCTCGTATGGGAGCTCCTACGAGCAGTACTTC.

This clonotype was observed a few times. The chain carries TRBV6-5 and TRBJ2-3; 7 bases agree with TRBD2. The trim removed 2 bases at V and 9 bases at J, leaving 5 bases unmatched. CDR3 size: 13 residues. Germline CDR1 reads MNHEY; CDR2 reads SVGAGI. This chain's CDR3 is CASSYIGLGTQYF. In nucleotides, the CDR3 is TGTGCCAGCAGTTACATCGGACTAGGGACGCAGTATTTT.

The rearrangement uses TRBV20-1 and TRBJ2-6, with 9 bases matching TRBD1. The V and J ends lost 0 bases and 1 base, in that order; junction bases with no gene match: 7. Germline V CDR1 and CDR2: DFQATT, SNEGSKA (reference sequence). The CDR3 is 18 residues long. This CDR3 is CSAREMTGGLSGANVLTF. The CDR3 bases are TGCAGTGCTAGAGAGATGACAGGGGGGTTATCTGGGGCCAACGTCCTGACTTTC.

Only a few counts were recorded for this clonotype. V is TRBV3-1 and J is TRBJ2-7; TRBD1 matches at 10 bases. Germline V gene lookup returns CDR1 LGHDT and CDR2 YNNKEL (reference sequence). This CDR3 is built from 14 residues. Germline trimming cut 4 bases from V and 6 bases from J; bases unmatched to any gene: 6. CDR3 in amino acids: CASSPGTGASEQYF. The CDR3 nucleotides are TGTGCCAGCAGCCCCGGGACAGGGGCCTCCGAGCAGTACTTC.

The gene calls are TRBV3-1 and TRBJ1-3; D is ambiguous. Germline CDR1 LGHDT, CDR2 YNNKEL (reference sequence). V shed 1 base and J shed 7 bases, with 5 bases lying between them. The CDR3 is 12 amino acids. Here the CDR3 reads CASSQVINTIYF. The CDR3 nucleotides read TGTGCCAGCAGCCAAGTGATCAACACCATATATTTT.

This clonotype has just a few counts. The gene calls are TRBV7-6 and TRBJ1-4, with TRBD1 matching over 8 bases. V gave up 2 bases and J gave up 7 bases; unmatched junction bases: 9. Per germline, CDR1 SGHVS and CDR2 FNYEAQ. The length of the CDR3 is 16 residues. The CDR3 coding sequence is TGTGCCAGCAGCTTAAGTGTGGACAGGGAGAGTGAAAAACTGTTTTTT. This encodes CASSLSVDRESEKLFF.